This T cell receptor beta chain was identified during a study of CD8+ T cells in alopecia areata. The sequencing template was cDNA reverse transcribed from extracted RNA. This table comes from immunoSEQ multiplex PCR, and its TCRdb copy is limited to in-frame clones, with some not included. The sample lists around 13,000 clones, about 65% seen once, with approximately 6.5% in the top ten. Documented treatment: oral pan-JAK inhibitor, 5-10 mg twice daily. Sampling of alopecia areata patients yielded lesional scalp punch biopsies as well as peripheral blood. Trimming took 5 bases from V and 10 from J; bases not matched to a gene: 15. The CDR3 spans 16 residues. Germline CDR1 and CDR2: MNHNY and SVGAGI (reference sequence).

The sample in question was skin, obtained at week 4, from a patient treated with tofacitinib. The sequence was collected from a human donor with alopecia areata. This rearrangement joins TRBV6-6 to TRBJ2-1, with TRBD2 matching over 9 bases. CDR3 protein: CASSLLGSGGPLEQFF. CDR3 DNA sequence: TGTGCCAGCAGTCTCTTGGGAAGCGGGGGGCCCCTCGAGCAGTTCTTC.